The following is a T cell receptor (beta chain) sequence with its context. The target of this receptor is not known. The CDR3 end falls 3 residues outside the read, so it is completed with the germline J gene. The data stem from a study of TET2 disruption in CD19-targeted CAR T cells (dated by TCRdb to 2016 to 2019). Notes on the research overall: The number of samples was determined by the original clinical trial design and by which samples were available, and no additional inclusion criteria were applied. Summary of the overall study and its limitations: Conclusions about the CAR T cells of the patient were based on extensive analysis of a single subject.

Spanning cysteine to phenylalanine, the CDR3 consists of 14 amino acids. The DNA covers only part of the CDR3, 33 bases in frame from base 1. The CDR1 and CDR2 encoded by the germline V gene are SGHTA and FQGTGA. The germline V end is reduced by 4 bases and the J end by 4 bases; junction bases left unmatched: 5. The immunoSEQ assay was used for deep sequencing of the TCR beta chain. Concerning the study's data processing: Clonotype frequencies were computed using only productive TCR beta rearrangements. TCRdb's version of the immuneACCESS table is confined to in-frame rearrangements and falls short of the full clone set. An unresolved V gene accounts for under half of the shortfall where checked; the remainder is of unknown origin. For V, J and clone size, that table is used; D and trimming come from the DNA. This sample's table carries around 27,000 clones. The top ten hold 1.9% of the sample. Interpreted using the paper, the treatment or condition label stands for: autologous CTL019 cells: CD19 CAR with 4-1BB and CD3 zeta domains. TCR zeta and 4-1BB costimulatory signaling domains were incorporated into the CD19 CAR. T cells for CTL019 manufacturing were collected from peripheral blood by means of leukapheresis. The DNeasy Blood and Tissue Kit was used to extract genomic DNA from pre-infusion T cells, peripheral blood, or sorted post-infusion T cells.

The sequence is built from TRBV7-3 and TRBJ1-1, with 8 central nucleotides matching TRBD1. The sequence was collected from a man aged 65 to 79 with chronic lymphocytic leukemia. The sequenced sample was CD8- CAR+ T cells sorted from cultured blood T cells, obtained for CD19 CAR T cell therapy. Explained via the paper, the cell subset or site label denotes: CD8-negative CAR-positive T cells from the infusion product. The CDR3 corresponds to CASSSTGVLTEAFF. CDR3 DNA, as far as it was read: TGTGCCAGCAGCTCGACAGGGGTTCTCACTGAA. Reference TRBV7-3 and TRBJ1-1 genes cover what lies past the CDR3, so the full variable domain is GAGVSQTPSNKVTEKGKYVELRCDPISGHTALYWYRQSLGQGPEFLIYFQGTGAADDSGLPNDRFFAVRPEGSVSTLKIQRTERGDSAVYLCASSSTGVLTEAFFGQGTRLTVV.